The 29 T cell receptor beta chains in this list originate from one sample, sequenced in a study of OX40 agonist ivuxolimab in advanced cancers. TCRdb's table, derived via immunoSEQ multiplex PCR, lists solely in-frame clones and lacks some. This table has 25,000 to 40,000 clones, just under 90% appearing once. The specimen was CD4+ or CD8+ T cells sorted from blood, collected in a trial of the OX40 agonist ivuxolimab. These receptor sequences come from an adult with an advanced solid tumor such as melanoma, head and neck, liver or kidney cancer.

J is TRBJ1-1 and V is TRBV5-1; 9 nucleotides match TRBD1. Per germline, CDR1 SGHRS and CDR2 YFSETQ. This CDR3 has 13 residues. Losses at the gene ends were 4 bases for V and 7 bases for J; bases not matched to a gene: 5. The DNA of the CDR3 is TGCGCCAGCAGCGCCGGACAGGGGTTTGAAGCTTTCTTT. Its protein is CASSAGQGFEAFF.

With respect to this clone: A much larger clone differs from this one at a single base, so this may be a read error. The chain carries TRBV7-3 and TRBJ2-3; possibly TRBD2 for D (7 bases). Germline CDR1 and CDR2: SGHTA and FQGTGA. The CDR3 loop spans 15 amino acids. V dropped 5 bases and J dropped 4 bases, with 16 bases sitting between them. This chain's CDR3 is CASSPGGGPADTQYF. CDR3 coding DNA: TGTGCCAGCAGCCCAGGCGGGGGCCCCGCAGATACGCAGTATTTT.

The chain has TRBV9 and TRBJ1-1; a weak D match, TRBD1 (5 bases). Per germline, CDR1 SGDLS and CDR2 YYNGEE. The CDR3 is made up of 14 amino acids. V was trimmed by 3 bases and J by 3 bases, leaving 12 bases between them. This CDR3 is CASSATGGYTEAFF. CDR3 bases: TGTGCCAGCAGCGCGACGGGGGGTTACACTGAAGCTTTCTTT. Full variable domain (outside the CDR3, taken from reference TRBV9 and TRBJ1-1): DSGVTQTPKHLITATGQRVTLRCSPRSGDLSVYWYQQSLDQGLQFLIQYYNGEERAKGNILERFSAQQFPDLHSELNLSSLELGDSALYFCASSATGGYTEAFFGQGTRLTVV.

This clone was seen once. In nucleotides, the CDR3 is TGTGCCAGCACAAAGTTCCAGGGCAATGAGCAGTTCTTC. As protein: CASTKFQGNEQFF. This sequence joins TRBV7-9 and TRBJ2-1, with D possibly being TRBD1 (5 bases). Trimming left V 7 bases short and J 6 bases short, with 13 bases between. Germline V gene sequence: CDR1 SEHNR, CDR2 FQNEAQ (reference sequence). This CDR3 has 13 amino acids.

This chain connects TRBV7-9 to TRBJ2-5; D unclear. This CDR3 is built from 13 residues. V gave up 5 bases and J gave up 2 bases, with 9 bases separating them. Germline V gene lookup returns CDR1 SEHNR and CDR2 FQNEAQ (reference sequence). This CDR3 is CASSPPIQETQYF. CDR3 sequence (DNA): TGTGCCAGCAGCCCCCCCATTCAAGAGACCCAGTACTTC.

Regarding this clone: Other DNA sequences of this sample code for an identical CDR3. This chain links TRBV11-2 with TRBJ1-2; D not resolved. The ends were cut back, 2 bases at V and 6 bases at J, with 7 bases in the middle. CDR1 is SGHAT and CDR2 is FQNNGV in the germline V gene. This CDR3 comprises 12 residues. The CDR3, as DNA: TGTGCCAGCAGCTTAACGGCAGATGGCTACACCTTC. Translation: CASSLTADGYTF.

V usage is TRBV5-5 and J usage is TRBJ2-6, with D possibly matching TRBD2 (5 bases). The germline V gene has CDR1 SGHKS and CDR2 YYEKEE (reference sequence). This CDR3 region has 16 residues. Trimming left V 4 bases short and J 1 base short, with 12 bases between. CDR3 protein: CASSVRPGSGANVLTF. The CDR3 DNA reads TGTGCCAGCAGCGTGCGACCGGGATCTGGGGCCAACGTCCTGACTTTC.

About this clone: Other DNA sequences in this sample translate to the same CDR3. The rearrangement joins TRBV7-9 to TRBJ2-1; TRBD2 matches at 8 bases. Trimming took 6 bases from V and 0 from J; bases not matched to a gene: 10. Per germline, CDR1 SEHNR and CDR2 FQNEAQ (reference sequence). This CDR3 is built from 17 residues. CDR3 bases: TGTGCCAGCAGTCTAGGGACGGCGGGAGGCTCCTACAATGAGCAGTTCTTC. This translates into CASSLGTAGGSYNEQFF.

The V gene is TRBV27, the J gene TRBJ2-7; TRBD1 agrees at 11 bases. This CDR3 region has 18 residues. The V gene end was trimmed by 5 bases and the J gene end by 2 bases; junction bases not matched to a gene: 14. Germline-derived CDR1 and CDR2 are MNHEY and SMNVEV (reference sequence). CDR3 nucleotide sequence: TGTGCCAGCAGTACGGGACAGGGGGTTCGGGGGAGGGCCTACGAGCAGTACTTC. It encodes CASSTGQGVRGRAYEQYF.

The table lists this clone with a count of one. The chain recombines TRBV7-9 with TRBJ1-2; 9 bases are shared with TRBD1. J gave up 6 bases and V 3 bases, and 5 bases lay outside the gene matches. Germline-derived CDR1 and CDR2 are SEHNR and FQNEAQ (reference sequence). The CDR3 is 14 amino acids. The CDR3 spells CASSFTGGANGYTF. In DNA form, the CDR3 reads TGTGCCAGCAGCTTTACAGGGGGCGCGAATGGCTACACCTTC.

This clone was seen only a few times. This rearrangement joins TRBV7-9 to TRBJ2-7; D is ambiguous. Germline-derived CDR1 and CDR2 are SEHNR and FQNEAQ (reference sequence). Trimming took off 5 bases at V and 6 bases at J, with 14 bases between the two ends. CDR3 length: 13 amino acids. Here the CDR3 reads CASSPRTSGEQYF. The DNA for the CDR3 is TGTGCCAGCAGCCCTAGGACCTCCGGCGAGCAGTACTTC.

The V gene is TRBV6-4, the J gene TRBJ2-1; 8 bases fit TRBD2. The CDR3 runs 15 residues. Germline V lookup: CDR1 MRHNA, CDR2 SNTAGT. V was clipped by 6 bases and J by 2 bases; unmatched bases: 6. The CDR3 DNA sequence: TGTGCCAGCAGGCCACTAGCGGATACCTACAATGAGCAGTTCTTC. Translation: CASRPLADTYNEQFF.

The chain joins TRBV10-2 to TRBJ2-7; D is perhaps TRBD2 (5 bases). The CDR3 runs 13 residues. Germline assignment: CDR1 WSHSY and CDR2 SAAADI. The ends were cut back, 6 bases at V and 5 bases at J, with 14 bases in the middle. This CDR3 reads CASREEFLDEQYF. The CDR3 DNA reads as TGCGCCAGCAGGGAGGAGTTTCTTGACGAGCAGTACTTC.

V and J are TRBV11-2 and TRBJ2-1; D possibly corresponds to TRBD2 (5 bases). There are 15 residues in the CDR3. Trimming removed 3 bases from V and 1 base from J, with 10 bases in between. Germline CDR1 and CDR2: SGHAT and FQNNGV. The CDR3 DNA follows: TGTGCCAGCAGCTTTGCCAGCGGTTCCTACAATGAGCAGTTCTTC. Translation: CASSFASGSYNEQFF. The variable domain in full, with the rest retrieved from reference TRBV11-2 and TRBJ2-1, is EAGVAQSPRYKIIEKRQSVAFWCNPISGHATLYWYQQILGQGPKLLIQFQNNGVVDDSQLPKDRFSAERLKGVDSTLKIQPAKLEDSAVYLCASSFASGSYNEQFFGPGTRLTVL.

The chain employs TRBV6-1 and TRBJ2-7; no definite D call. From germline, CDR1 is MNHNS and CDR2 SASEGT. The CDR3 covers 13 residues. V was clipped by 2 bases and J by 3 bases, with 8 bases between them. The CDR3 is CASSETDGYEQYF. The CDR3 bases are TGTGCCAGCAGTGAAACCGACGGCTACGAGCAGTACTTC.

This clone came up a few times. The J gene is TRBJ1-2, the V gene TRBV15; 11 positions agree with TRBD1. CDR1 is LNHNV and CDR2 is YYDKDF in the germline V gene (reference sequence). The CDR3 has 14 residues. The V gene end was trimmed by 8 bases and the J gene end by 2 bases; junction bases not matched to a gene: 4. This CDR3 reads CATWDRGDNYGYTF. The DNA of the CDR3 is TGTGCCACCTGGGACAGGGGGGACAACTATGGCTACACCTTC.

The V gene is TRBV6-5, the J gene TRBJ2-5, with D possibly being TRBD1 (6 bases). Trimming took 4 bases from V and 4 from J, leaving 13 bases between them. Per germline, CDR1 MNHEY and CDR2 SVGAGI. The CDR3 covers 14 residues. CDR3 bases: TGTGCCAGCAGTTTTACAGGGTTGCCAGAGACCCAGTACTTC. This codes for CASSFTGLPETQYF.

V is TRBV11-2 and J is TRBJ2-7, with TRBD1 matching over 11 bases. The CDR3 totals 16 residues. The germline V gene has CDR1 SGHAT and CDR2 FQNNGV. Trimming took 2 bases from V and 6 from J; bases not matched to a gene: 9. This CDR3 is CASSLPPGTGGFEQYF. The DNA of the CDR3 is TGTGCCAGCAGCTTACCCCCGGGGACAGGGGGTTTCGAGCAGTACTTC.

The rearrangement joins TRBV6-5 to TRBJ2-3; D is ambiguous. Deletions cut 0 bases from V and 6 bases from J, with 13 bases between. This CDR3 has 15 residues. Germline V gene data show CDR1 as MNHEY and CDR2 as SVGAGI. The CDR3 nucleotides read TGTGCCAGCAGTTACTCGGGGTTCCCGGCGGATACGCAGTATTTT. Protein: CASSYSGFPADTQYF.

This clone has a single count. CDR3 amino acids: CASSPRWGASPDTQYF. The CDR3 region has the DNA TGTGCCAGCAGCCCACGCTGGGGGGCGTCCCCAGATACGCAGTATTTT. The J gene is TRBJ2-3, the V gene TRBV7-3; D is perhaps TRBD1 or TRBD2 (6 bases each). The CDR3 spans 16 residues. V lost 5 bases and J lost 4, with 19 bases in between. Looked up from germline, CDR1 is SGHTA and CDR2 is FQGTGA.

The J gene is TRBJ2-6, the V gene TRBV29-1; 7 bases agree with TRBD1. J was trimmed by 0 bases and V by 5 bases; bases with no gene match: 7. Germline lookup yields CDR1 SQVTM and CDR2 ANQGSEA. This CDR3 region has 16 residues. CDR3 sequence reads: CSVSGDRNSGANVLTF. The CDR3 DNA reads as TGCAGCGTTTCAGGGGACAGAAACTCTGGGGCCAACGTCCTGACTTTC. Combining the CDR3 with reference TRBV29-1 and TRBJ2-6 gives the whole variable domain SAVISQKPSRDICQRGTSLTIQCQVDSQVTMMFWYRQQPGQSLTLIATANQGSEATYESGFVIDKFPISRPNLTFSTLTVSNMSPEDSSIYLCSVSGDRNSGANVLTFGAGSRLTVL.

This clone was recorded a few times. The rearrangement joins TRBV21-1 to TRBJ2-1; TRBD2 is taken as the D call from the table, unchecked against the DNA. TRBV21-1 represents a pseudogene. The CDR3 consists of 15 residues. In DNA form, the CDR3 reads TGTGCCAGCAGCAAAAGGGCTAGCGGAAATTATGAGCAGTTCTTC. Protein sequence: CASSKRASGNYEQFF.

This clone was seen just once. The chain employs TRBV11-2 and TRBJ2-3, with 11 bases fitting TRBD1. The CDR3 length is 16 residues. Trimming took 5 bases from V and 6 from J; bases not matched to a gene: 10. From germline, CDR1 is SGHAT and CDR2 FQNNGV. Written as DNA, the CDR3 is TGTGCCAGCAGCCCGACAGGGACAGGGGGTGGTGATACGCAGTATTTT. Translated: CASSPTGTGGGDTQYF.

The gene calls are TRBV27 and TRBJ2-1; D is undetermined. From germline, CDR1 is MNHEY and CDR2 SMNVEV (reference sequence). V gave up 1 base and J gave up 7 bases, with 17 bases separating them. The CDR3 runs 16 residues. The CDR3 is CASSLLSRRLWNEQFF. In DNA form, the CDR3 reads TGTGCCAGCAGTTTATTGTCCCGGCGGCTATGGAATGAGCAGTTCTTC.

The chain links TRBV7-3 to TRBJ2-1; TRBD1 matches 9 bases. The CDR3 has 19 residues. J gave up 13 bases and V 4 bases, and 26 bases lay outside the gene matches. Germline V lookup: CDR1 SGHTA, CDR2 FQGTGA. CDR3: CASSSRRDRVLSDPVGQFF. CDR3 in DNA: TGTGCCAGCAGCTCCCGTAGGGACAGGGTCTTGAGCGATCCGGTGGGCCAGTTCTTC. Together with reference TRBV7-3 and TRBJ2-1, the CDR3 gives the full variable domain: GAGVSQTPSNKVTEKGKYVELRCDPISGHTALYWYRQSLGQGPEFLIYFQGTGAADDSGLPNDRFFAVRPEGSVSTLKIQRTERGDSAVYLCASSSRRDRVLSDPVGQFFGPGTRLTVL.

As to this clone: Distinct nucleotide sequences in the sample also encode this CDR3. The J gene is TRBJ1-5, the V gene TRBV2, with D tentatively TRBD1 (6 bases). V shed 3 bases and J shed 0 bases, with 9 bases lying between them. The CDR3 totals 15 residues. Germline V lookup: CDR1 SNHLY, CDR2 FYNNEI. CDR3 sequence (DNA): TGTGCCAGCAGTGAGGGGGCCTATAGCAATCAGCCCCAGCATTTT. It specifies CASSEGAYSNQPQHF. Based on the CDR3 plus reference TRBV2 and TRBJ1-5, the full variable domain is EPEVTQTPSHQVTQMGQEVILRCVPISNHLYFYWYRQILGQKVEFLVSFYNNEISEKSEIFDDQFSVERPDGSNFTLKIRSTKLEDSAMYFCASSEGAYSNQPQHFGDGTRLSIL.

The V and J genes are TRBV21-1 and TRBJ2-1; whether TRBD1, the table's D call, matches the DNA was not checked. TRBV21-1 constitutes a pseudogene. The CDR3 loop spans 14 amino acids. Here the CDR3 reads CASSSGHHYNEQFF. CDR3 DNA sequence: TGTGCCAGCAGCTCGGGACATCACTACAATGAGCAGTTCTTC.

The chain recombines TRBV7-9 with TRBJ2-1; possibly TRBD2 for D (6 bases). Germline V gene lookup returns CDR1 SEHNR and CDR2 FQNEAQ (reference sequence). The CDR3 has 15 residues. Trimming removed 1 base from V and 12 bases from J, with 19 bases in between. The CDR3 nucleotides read TGTGCCAGCAGCTTAGTCGCGGGACTCGCCCCCGGGCAGTTCTTC. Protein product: CASSLVAGLAPGQFF.

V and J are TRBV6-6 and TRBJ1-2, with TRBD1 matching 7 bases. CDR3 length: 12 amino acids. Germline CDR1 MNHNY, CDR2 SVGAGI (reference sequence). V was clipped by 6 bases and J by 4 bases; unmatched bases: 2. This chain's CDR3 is CASSRQGYGYTF. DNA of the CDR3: TGTGCCAGCAGCCGACAGGGCTATGGCTACACCTTC.